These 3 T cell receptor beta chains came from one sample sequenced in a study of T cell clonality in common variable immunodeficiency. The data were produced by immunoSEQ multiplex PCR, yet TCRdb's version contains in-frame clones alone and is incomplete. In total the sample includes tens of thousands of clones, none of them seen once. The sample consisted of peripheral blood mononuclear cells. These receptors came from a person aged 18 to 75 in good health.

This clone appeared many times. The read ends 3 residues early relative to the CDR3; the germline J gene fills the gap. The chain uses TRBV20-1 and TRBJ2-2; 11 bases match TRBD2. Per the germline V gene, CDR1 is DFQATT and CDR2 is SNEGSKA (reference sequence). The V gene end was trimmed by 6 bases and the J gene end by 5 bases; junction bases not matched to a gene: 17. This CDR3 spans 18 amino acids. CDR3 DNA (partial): TGCAGTGCGAGGGGGGGAGGGACTAGCGGATCAAATACCGGGGAG. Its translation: CSARGGGTSGSNTGE. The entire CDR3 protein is CSARGGGTSGSNTGELFF.

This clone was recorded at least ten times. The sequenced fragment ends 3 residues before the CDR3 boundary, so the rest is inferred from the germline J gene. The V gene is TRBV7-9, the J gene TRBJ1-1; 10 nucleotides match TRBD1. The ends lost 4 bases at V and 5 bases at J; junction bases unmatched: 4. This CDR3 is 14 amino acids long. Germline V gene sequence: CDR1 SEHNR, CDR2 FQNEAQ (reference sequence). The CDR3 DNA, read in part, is TGTGCCAGCAGCTCACCGGACAGGGGGACTGAA. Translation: CASSSPDRGTE. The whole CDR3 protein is CASSSPDRGTEAFF.

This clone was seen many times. The DNA read from the CDR3 is TGTGCCAGTAGTATATCGGACAGGGGAAATACG. Translating gives CASSISDRGNT. The complete CDR3 reads CASSISDRGNTQYF. This chain connects TRBV19 to TRBJ2-3, with 9 bases lining up with TRBD1. The read ends 3 residues shy of where the CDR3 ends; the end is completed using the germline J gene. The junction had 4 bases not matched to a gene; V was cut back by 2 bases and J by 7 bases. Germline V gene data show CDR1 as LNHDA and CDR2 as SQIVND (reference sequence). The CDR3 runs 14 residues. The entire variable domain, with the rest obtained from reference TRBV19 and TRBJ2-3, is as follows: DGGITQSPKYLFRKEGQNVTLSCEQNLNHDAMYWYRQDPGQGLRLIYYSQIVNDFQKGDIAEGYSVSREKKESFPLTVTSAQKNPTAFYLCASSISDRGNTQYFGPGTRLTVL.